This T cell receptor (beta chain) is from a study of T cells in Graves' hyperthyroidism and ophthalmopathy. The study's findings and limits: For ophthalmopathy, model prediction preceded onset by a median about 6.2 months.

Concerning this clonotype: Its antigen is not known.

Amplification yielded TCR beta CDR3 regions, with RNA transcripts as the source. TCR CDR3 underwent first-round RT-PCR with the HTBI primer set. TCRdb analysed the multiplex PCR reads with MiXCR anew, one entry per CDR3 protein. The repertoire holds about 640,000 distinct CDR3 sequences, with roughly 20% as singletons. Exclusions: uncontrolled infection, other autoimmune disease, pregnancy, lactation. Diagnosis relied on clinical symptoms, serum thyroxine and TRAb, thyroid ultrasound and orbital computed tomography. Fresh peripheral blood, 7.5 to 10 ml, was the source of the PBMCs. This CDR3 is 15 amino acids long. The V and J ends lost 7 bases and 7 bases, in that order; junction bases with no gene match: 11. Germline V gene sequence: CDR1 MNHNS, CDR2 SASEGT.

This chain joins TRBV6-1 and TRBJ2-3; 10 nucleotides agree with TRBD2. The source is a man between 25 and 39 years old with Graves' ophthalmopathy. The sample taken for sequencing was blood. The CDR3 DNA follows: TGTGCCAGCAACAGCGGGAGGGCCGGGTTGAATACGCAGTATTTT. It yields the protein CASNSGRAGLNTQYF.